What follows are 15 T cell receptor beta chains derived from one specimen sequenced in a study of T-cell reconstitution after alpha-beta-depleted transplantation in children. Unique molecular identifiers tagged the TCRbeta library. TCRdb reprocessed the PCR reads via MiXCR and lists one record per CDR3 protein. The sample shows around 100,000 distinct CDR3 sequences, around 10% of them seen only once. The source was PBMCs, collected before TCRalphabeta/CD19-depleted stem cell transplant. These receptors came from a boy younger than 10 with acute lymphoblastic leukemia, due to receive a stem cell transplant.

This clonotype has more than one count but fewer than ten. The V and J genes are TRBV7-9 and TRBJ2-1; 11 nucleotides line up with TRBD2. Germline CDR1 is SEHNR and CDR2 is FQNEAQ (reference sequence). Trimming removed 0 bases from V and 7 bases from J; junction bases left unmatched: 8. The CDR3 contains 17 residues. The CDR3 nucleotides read TGTGCCAGCAGCTTAGCCACTAGCGGGGGTGGGGTTAATGAGCAGTTCTTC. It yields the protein CASSLATSGGGVNEQFF.

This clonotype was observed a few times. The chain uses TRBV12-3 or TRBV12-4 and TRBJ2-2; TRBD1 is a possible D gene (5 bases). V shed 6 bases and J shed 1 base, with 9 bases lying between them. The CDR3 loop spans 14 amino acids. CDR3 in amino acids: CASRDTGNTGELFF. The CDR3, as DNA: TGTGCCAGCAGGGATACAGGGAACACCGGGGAGCTGTTTTTT.

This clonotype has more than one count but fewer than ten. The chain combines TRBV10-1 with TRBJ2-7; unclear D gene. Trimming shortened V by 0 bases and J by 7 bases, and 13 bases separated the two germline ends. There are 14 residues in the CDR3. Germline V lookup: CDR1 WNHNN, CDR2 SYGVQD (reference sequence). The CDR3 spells CASSESWTQREQYF. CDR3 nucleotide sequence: TGCGCCAGCAGTGAGTCGTGGACCCAACGGGAGCAGTACTTC.

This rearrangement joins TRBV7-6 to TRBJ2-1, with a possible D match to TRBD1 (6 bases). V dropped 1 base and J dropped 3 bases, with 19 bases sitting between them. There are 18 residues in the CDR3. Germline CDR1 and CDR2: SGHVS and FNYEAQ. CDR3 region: CASSLDGQTVGFYNEQFF. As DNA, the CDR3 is TGTGCCAGCAGCTTAGATGGACAGACGGTGGGTTTCTACAATGAGCAGTTCTTC.

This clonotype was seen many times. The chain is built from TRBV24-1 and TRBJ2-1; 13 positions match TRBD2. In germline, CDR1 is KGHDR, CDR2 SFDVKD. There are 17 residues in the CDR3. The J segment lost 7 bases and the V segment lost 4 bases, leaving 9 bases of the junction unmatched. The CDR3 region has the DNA TGTGCCACCAGTGACCTCGGGACTAGCGGGAAAGAAAATGAGCAGTTCTTC. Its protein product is CATSDLGTSGKENEQFF.

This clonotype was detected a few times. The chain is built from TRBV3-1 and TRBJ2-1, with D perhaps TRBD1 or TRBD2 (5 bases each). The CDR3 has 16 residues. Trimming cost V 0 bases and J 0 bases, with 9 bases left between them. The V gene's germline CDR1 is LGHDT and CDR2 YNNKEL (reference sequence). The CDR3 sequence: CASSQDMGVSYNEQFF. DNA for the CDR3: TGTGCCAGCAGCCAAGACATGGGGGTCTCCTACAATGAGCAGTTCTTC.

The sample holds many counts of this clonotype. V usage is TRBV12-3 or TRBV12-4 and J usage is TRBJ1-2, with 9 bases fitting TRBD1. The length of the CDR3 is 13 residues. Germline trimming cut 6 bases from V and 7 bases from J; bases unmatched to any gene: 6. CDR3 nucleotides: TGTGCCAGCAGCCGGACAGGGGAGGGTGGCTACACCTTC. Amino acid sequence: CASSRTGEGGYTF.

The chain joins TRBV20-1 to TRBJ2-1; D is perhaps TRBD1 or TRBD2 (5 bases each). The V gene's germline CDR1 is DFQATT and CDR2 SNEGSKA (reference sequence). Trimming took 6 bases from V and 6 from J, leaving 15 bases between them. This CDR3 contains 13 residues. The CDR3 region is CSAPGATVNEQFF. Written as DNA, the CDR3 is TGCAGTGCCCCCGGGGCTACCGTCAATGAGCAGTTCTTC.

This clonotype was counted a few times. For the CDR3, the DNA is TGCGCCAGCAGCCTTGGGCAGGCCACAGATACGCAGTATTTT. Its protein product is CASSLGQATDTQYF. The genes are TRBV5-1 and TRBJ2-3; no firm D call. Germline V gene sequence: CDR1 SGHRS, CDR2 YFSETQ. The CDR3 extends over 14 amino acids. V lost 4 bases to trimming and J lost 2 bases, with 11 bases between them.

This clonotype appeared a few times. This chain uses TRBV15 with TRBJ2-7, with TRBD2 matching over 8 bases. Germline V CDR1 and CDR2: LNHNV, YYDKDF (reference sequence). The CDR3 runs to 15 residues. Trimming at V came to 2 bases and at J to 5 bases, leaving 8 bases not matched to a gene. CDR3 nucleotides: TGTGCCACCAGCAGATCCGGGACTAGTAAGCACGAGCAGTACTTC. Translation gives CATSRSGTSKHEQYF.

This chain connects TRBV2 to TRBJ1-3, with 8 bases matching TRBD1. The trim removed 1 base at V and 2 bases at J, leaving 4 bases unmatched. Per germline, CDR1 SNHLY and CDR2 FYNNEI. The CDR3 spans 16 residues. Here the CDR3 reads CASSEGTGWPGNTIYF. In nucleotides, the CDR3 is TGTGCCAGCAGTGAAGGGACAGGGTGGCCTGGAAACACCATATATTTT.

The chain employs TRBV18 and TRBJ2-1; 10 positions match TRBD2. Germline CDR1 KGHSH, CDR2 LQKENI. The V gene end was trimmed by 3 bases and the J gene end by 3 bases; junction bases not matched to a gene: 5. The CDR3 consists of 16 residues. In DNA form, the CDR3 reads TGTGCCAGCTCACCGCCAGGGACTAGCGACTACAATGAGCAGTTCTTC. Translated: CASSPPGTSDYNEQFF.

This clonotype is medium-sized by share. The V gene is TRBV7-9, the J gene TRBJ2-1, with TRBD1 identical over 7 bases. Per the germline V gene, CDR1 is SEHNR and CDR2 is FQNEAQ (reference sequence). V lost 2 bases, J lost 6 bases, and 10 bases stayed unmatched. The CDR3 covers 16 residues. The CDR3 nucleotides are TGTGCCAGCAGCTTAACGATGGGTAGGGACAGCAATGAGCAGTTCTTC. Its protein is CASSLTMGRDSNEQFF.

DNA for the CDR3: TGTGCCAGCAGTCCACCAGGGGGCTGGACCGGGGAGCTGTTTTTT. It encodes CASSPPGGWTGELFF. The genes are TRBV12-3 or TRBV12-4 and TRBJ2-2; 8 positions match TRBD1. With V trimmed by 5 bases and J by 5 bases, 7 bases remained unmatched. This CDR3 region has 15 residues.

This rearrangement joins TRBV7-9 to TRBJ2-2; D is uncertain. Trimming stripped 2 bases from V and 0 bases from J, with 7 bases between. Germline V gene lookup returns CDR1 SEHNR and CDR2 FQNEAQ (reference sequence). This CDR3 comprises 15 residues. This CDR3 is CASSLSASNTGELFF. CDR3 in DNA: TGTGCCAGCAGCTTATCGGCCTCGAACACCGGGGAGCTGTTTTTT.